The 32 T cell receptor beta chains given below trace back to one sample, sequenced in a study of blood T cell repertoires in COVID-19. Libraries were prepared by immunoSEQ multiplex PCR; TCRdb keeps only in-frame clonotypes and omits some of them. This table has around 300,000 clones, around 89% appearing once. The material sequenced was peripheral blood. Receptors were obtained from a woman between 40 and 55 years old with acute or convalescent COVID-19.

The chain couples TRBV7-2 to TRBJ1-4, with a possible D match to TRBD1 (6 bases). Germline V gene sequence: CDR1 SGHTA, CDR2 FQGNSA. The CDR3 has 15 amino acids. The germline V and J ends were trimmed by 2 bases and 7 bases, with 14 bases remaining between them. CDR3 in amino acids: CASSLLPGGGEKLFF. In nucleotides, the CDR3 is TGTGCCAGCAGCTTACTTCCGGGGGGCGGTGAAAAACTGTTTTTT.

V and J are TRBV5-4 and TRBJ1-2; a possible D gene is TRBD1 (6 bases). The germline V gene encodes CDR1 SGHNT and CDR2 YYREEE (reference sequence). There are 15 residues in the CDR3. V lost 4 bases and J lost 4, with 17 bases in between. Here the CDR3 DNA reads TGTGCCAGCAGCGCCAGCGGGGCCAGGGGCTATGGCTACACCTTC. Protein product: CASSASGARGYGYTF.

J is TRBJ1-1 and V is TRBV11-2, with TRBD1 identical over 7 bases. Germline-derived CDR1 and CDR2 are SGHAT and FQNNGV. This CDR3 region has 13 residues. V shed 5 bases, J shed 6 bases, and the junction held 6 bases outside the gene matches. The CDR3 loop reads CASSGQERAEAFF. Here the CDR3 DNA reads TGTGCCAGCAGCGGACAGGAGCGCGCTGAAGCTTTCTTT.

This chain joins TRBV5-5 and TRBJ1-2; 9 nucleotides match TRBD1. After removal of 0 bases from V and 14 bases from J, the junction contained 2 bases not matched to a gene. The CDR3 consists of 11 residues. Germline-derived CDR1 and CDR2 are SGHKS and YYEKEE (reference sequence). This CDR3 reads CASSLVDRGTF. The CDR3 nucleotides are TGTGCCAGCAGCTTGGTCGACAGGGGGACCTTC.

The chain employs TRBV11-2 and TRBJ2-1; 12 nucleotides align to TRBD1. The germline V gene has CDR1 SGHAT and CDR2 FQNNGV. CDR3 length equals 15 residues. Trimming removed 4 bases from V and 6 bases from J; junction bases left unmatched: 4. CDR3 nucleotides: TGTGCCAGCAGCTCCGGGACAGGGGGCTTCAATGAGCAGTTCTTC. Amino acids: CASSSGTGGFNEQFF.

The chain combines TRBV2 with TRBJ1-6, with D possibly TRBD1 on 6 matching bases. V was trimmed by 5 bases and J by 8 bases, leaving 10 bases between them. CDR1 SNHLY and CDR2 FYNNEI come from the germline V gene. This CDR3 spans 13 amino acids. The CDR3 DNA sequence: TGTGCCAGCAGTTTGGACAGAGATTCACCCCTCCACTTT. Translated: CASSLDRDSPLHF.

The V gene is TRBV27, the J gene TRBJ1-2; 8 nucleotides align to TRBD1. J gave up 5 bases and V 5 bases, and 10 bases lay outside the gene matches. The CDR3 runs 15 residues. Germline CDR1 is MNHEY and CDR2 is SMNVEV (reference sequence). CDR3 residues: CASSLRTGLDYGYTF. The CDR3, as DNA: TGTGCCAGCAGTCTCCGGACAGGGTTGGATTATGGCTACACCTTC.

The gene calls are TRBV3-1 (or the pseudogene TRBV3-2) and TRBJ1-2, with D possibly TRBD1 on 5 matching bases. CDR3 length equals 15 residues. The germline V gene encodes CDR1 LGHDT and CDR2 YNNKEL (reference sequence). Trimming pared 1 base from V and 6 bases from J, leaving 15 bases between. The CDR3 DNA follows: TGTGCCAGCAGCCAAGTAAACAGGTGGGTTAATGGCTACACCTTC. Translated, it gives CASSQVNRWVNGYTF.

The CDR3 reads CASSLRLSTEAFF. The CDR3 nucleotides are TGTGCCAGCAGTTTGAGACTGAGCACTGAAGCTTTCTTT. V and J are TRBV12-3 or TRBV12-4 and TRBJ1-1; no reliable D call. Between the trimmed V and J ends, which lost 3 bases and 4 bases, there was a span of 9 bases. This CDR3 contains 13 residues.

This clone was seen once. In nucleotides, the CDR3 is TGTGCCAGCAGCTTCTGGAGAAGGAACACTGAAGCTTTCTTT. Protein sequence: CASSFWRRNTEAFF. V gene TRBV11-2 combines with J gene TRBJ1-1; no clear D gene. The CDR3 length is 14 residues. Looked up from germline, CDR1 is SGHAT and CDR2 is FQNNGV. V lost 3 bases, J lost 1 base, and 9 bases lay in between.

The rearrangement links TRBV10-3 to TRBJ1-1; D call uncertain. Germline V gives CDR1 ENHRY, CDR2 SYGVKD. Trimming removed 9 bases from V and 4 bases from J, with 9 bases in between. This CDR3 has 11 residues. CDR3 sequence (DNA): TGTGCCATTAGGAGTTTCACTGAAGCTTTCTTT. Its translation is CAIRSFTEAFF.

The chain is built from TRBV9 and TRBJ1-1, with D uncertain. This CDR3 spans 13 amino acids. V lost 0 bases and J 5 bases, leaving 8 bases between the germline ends. Germline V gene data show CDR1 as SGDLS and CDR2 as YYNGEE. The chain's CDR3 is CASSVARGTEAFF. CDR3 sequence (DNA): TGTGCCAGCAGCGTAGCGAGAGGGACTGAAGCTTTCTTT. The full variable domain, rest sourced from reference TRBV9 and TRBJ1-1, is DSGVTQTPKHLITATGQRVTLRCSPRSGDLSVYWYQQSLDQGLQFLIQYYNGEERAKGNILERFSAQQFPDLHSELNLSSLELGDSALYFCASSVARGTEAFFGQGTRLTVV.

This chain connects TRBV6-5 to TRBJ1-2, with 9 bases matching TRBD1. CDR1 is MNHEY and CDR2 is SVGAGI in the germline V gene. The CDR3 consists of 15 residues. The V gene end was trimmed by 6 bases and the J gene end by 4 bases; junction bases not matched to a gene: 9. CDR3 amino acids: CASSPPGQGVYGYTF. DNA of the CDR3: TGTGCCAGCAGCCCACCGGGACAGGGTGTCTATGGCTACACCTTC.

The V gene is TRBV7-2, the J gene TRBJ1-6; tentative D call: TRBD1 (6 bases). The V gene lost 4 bases and the J gene lost 6 bases, with 16 bases spanning the gap. Germline CDR1 SGHTA, CDR2 FQGNSA. CDR3 length: 16 amino acids. The CDR3: CASSSKGGQINSPLHF. The DNA of the CDR3 is TGTGCCAGCAGCTCCAAGGGGGGGCAGATTAATTCACCCCTCCACTTT.

This clone was seen just once. J is TRBJ2-3 and V is TRBV27; possible D gene TRBD2, 5 bases. The CDR3 covers 14 residues. Germline assignment: CDR1 MNHEY and CDR2 SMNVEV (reference sequence). V was trimmed by 3 bases and J by 3 bases, leaving 10 bases between them. CDR3 in amino acids: CASSLKRTTDTQYF. CDR3 in DNA: TGTGCCAGCAGTTTGAAAAGGACTACAGATACGCAGTATTTT.

The chain joins TRBV5-4 to TRBJ2-6, with D perhaps TRBD1 (5 bases). V was cut by 3 bases and J by 0 bases, with 19 bases left in between. The CDR3 extends over 19 amino acids. The V gene's germline CDR1 is SGHNT and CDR2 YYREEE (reference sequence). The CDR3 protein is CASSSPGRVENSGANVLTF. The CDR3 coding sequence is TGTGCCAGCAGCTCACCGGGCAGGGTAGAGAACTCTGGGGCCAACGTCCTGACTTTC. Together with reference TRBV5-4 and TRBJ2-6, the CDR3 gives the full variable domain: ETGVTQSPTHLIKTRGQQVTLRCSSQSGHNTVSWYQQALGQGPQFIFQYYREEENGRGNFPPRFSGLQFPNYSSELNVNALELDDSALYLCASSSPGRVENSGANVLTFGAGSRLTVL.

This clone was picked up one time. The V gene is TRBV5-1, the J gene TRBJ1-3; 7 positions match TRBD1. CDR1 is SGHRS, CDR2 YFSETQ, per germline. The V gene end was trimmed by 0 bases and the J gene end by 2 bases; junction bases not matched to a gene: 5. The CDR3 runs to 16 residues. CDR3 loop: CASSLGGTEAGNTIYF. The CDR3 DNA sequence: TGCGCCAGCAGCTTGGGGGGGACAGAGGCTGGAAACACCATATATTTT.

This clone was counted only a few times. The chain has TRBV7-3 and TRBJ1-3, with TRBD1 matching 9 bases. The CDR3 totals 15 residues. The germline CDR1 and CDR2 sequences are SGHTA and FQGTGA. J gave up 4 bases and V 6 bases, and 7 bases lay outside the gene matches. CDR3 sequence reads: CASSPNRGPGNTIYF. The DNA for the CDR3 is TGTGCCAGCAGTCCAAACAGGGGGCCAGGAAACACCATATATTTT.

This chain joins TRBV11-2 and TRBJ1-6, with D perhaps TRBD1 (5 bases). The V gene's germline CDR1 is SGHAT and CDR2 FQNNGV. This CDR3 spans 17 amino acids. V was cut by 5 bases and J by 10 bases, with 24 bases left in between. CDR3 amino acids: CASSIQLDIRDGSPLHF. As DNA, the CDR3 is TGTGCCAGCAGCATACAGCTGGACATCCGCGACGGCTCACCCCTCCACTTT. The variable domain in full, completed from reference TRBV11-2 and TRBJ1-6, reads EAGVAQSPRYKIIEKRQSVAFWCNPISGHATLYWYQQILGQGPKLLIQFQNNGVVDDSQLPKDRFSAERLKGVDSTLKIQPAKLEDSAVYLCASSIQLDIRDGSPLHFGNGTRLTVT.

The gene calls are TRBV19 and TRBJ1-1, with a weak D call TRBD1 (5 bases). The CDR3 contains 14 residues. Germline CDR1 is LNHDA and CDR2 is SQIVND (reference sequence). V lost 3 bases and J 1 base, leaving 9 bases between the germline ends. The DNA of the CDR3 is TGTGCCAGTAGTATCCAACAGGAGAACACTGAAGCTTTCTTT. This sequence encodes CASSIQQENTEAFF.

Note on this clone: This same CDR3 is encoded by further DNA sequences in the sample. The J gene is TRBJ1-6, the V gene TRBV12-3 or TRBV12-4; TRBD1 might be the D (5 bases). Between the trimmed V and J ends, which lost 3 bases and 10 bases, there was a span of 7 bases. The CDR3 totals 12 residues. CDR3 loop: CASSLGGSPLHF. Here the CDR3 DNA reads TGTGCCAGCAGTTTGGGGGGATCACCCCTCCACTTT.

About this clone: The sample carries other DNA sequences with the same CDR3. The rearrangement links TRBV7-2 to TRBJ2-3; the match to TRBD2 covers 8 bases. In germline, CDR1 is SGHTA, CDR2 FQGNSA. CDR3 length equals 14 residues. Trimming cost V 3 bases and J 3 bases; bases outside gene matches: 2. The CDR3 reads CASSFGGATDTQYF. The CDR3 coding sequence is TGTGCCAGCAGCTTCGGGGGGGCAACAGATACGCAGTATTTT.

The chain joins TRBV2 to TRBJ1-5; 8 bases line up with TRBD1. The CDR3 runs to 15 residues. Per the germline V gene, CDR1 is SNHLY and CDR2 is FYNNEI. The trim removed 7 bases at V and 4 bases at J, leaving 9 bases unmatched. The CDR3 DNA reads as TGTGCCAGCACCTTACCGGACAGGGCGAATCAGCCCCAGCATTTT. Encoded protein: CASTLPDRANQPQHF. Drawing the rest from reference TRBV2 and TRBJ1-5, the complete variable domain is EPEVTQTPSHQVTQMGQEVILRCVPISNHLYFYWYRQILGQKVEFLVSFYNNEISEKSEIFDDQFSVERPDGSNFTLKIRSTKLEDSAMYFCASTLPDRANQPQHFGDGTRLSIL.

The gene calls are TRBV6-5 and TRBJ2-7; D call uncertain. The germline V and J ends were trimmed by 6 bases and 3 bases, with 15 bases remaining between them. Germline CDR1 reads MNHEY; CDR2 reads SVGAGI. This CDR3 spans 14 amino acids. The CDR3 here is CASRPFTTFYEQYV. For the CDR3, the DNA is TGTGCCAGCAGACCCTTCACAACCTTCTACGAGCAGTACGTC.

In this sample, this clone turned up once. The genes are TRBV6-5 and TRBJ2-3, with D possibly being TRBD1 (5 bases). CDR3 length: 14 residues. V was shortened by 2 bases and J by 10 bases, with 16 bases between the two germline ends. The germline gives CDR1 MNHEY, CDR2 SVGAGI. This chain's CDR3 is CASSYPGRSGSQYF. The CDR3 DNA follows: TGTGCCAGCAGTTACCCTGGACGATCAGGGTCGCAGTATTTT.

The V call is TRBV7-2, the J call TRBJ1-2, with D tentatively TRBD1 (6 bases). The CDR3 consists of 14 residues. Between the trimmed V and J ends, which lost 8 bases and 3 bases, there was a span of 16 bases. Germline assignment: CDR1 SGHTA and CDR2 FQGNSA. CDR3 residues: CASEVRGSYYGYTF. Here the CDR3 DNA reads TGTGCCAGCGAGGTCAGGGGCTCGTACTATGGCTACACCTTC.

This chain uses TRBV11-2 with TRBJ2-3, with 11 bases identical to TRBD2. Germline CDR1 SGHAT, CDR2 FQNNGV. J lost 1 base, V lost 4 bases, and 13 bases had no gene match. This CDR3 spans 19 amino acids. The CDR3 DNA follows: TGTGCCAGCAGCTCGCACACTAGCGGGGGATACGGGCGCACAGATACGCAGTATTTT. It specifies CASSSHTSGGYGRTDTQYF.

V usage is TRBV5-1 and J usage is TRBJ2-2, with D perhaps TRBD1 (5 bases). CDR1 and CDR2 from the germline V gene are SGHRS and YFSETQ. This CDR3 has 17 residues. V was shortened by 0 bases and J by 2 bases, with 14 bases between the two germline ends. The CDR3 spells CASSLGLGHLNTGELFF. For the CDR3, the DNA is TGCGCCAGCAGCTTGGGGTTGGGGCACCTTAACACCGGGGAGCTGTTTTTT.

This sequence joins TRBV18 and TRBJ1-4; no firm D call. Trimming took off 0 bases at V and 0 bases at J, with 5 bases between the two ends. In germline, CDR1 is KGHSH, CDR2 LQKENI. This CDR3 is built from 15 residues. The CDR3 loop is CASSPPAATNEKLFF. As DNA, the CDR3 is TGTGCCAGCTCACCACCGGCGGCAACTAATGAAAAACTGTTTTTT.

The genes are TRBV5-1 and TRBJ1-6; D might be TRBD1 (6 bases). CDR3 length: 21 amino acids. From germline, CDR1 is SGHRS and CDR2 YFSETQ. The germline V and J ends were trimmed by 3 bases and 0 bases, with 25 bases remaining between them. The CDR3 region is CASSSTPFRGPVGSYNSPLHF. CDR3 nucleotides: TGCGCCAGCAGCTCGACACCTTTCAGGGGACCCGTAGGCTCCTATAATTCACCCCTCCACTTT. The variable domain in full, completed from reference TRBV5-1 and TRBJ1-6, reads KAGVTQTPRYLIKTRGQQVTLSCSPISGHRSVSWYQQTPGQGLQFLFEYFSETQRNKGNFPGRFSGRQFSNSRSEMNVSTLELGDSALYLCASSSTPFRGPVGSYNSPLHFGNGTRLTVT.

J is TRBJ1-5 and V is TRBV19; D call uncertain. CDR3 length: 12 residues. The germline gives CDR1 LNHDA, CDR2 SQIVND (reference sequence). Trimming pared 2 bases from V and 10 bases from J, leaving 9 bases between. CDR3 sequence (DNA): TGTGCCAGTAGTATAAATCAGACACCCCAGCATTTT. It encodes CASSINQTPQHF.

This chain joins TRBV7-8 and TRBJ2-7; unclear D gene. V dropped 4 bases and J dropped 4 bases, with 11 bases sitting between them. This CDR3 has 13 amino acids. Germline V lookup: CDR1 SGHVS, CDR2 FQNEAQ. The CDR3 bases are TGTGCCAGCAGCTCAACTACGGCATACGAGCAGTACGTC. Translation: CASSSTTAYEQYV.